This T cell receptor beta chain appears in the sequencing data of a study of T cells in Graves' hyperthyroidism and ophthalmopathy. This clonotype has at least ten counts. Its cognate antigen is unknown. Per the germline V gene, CDR1 is GTSNPN and CDR2 is SVGIG (reference sequence). This CDR3 has 14 amino acids. J gave up 3 bases and V 4 bases, and 7 bases lay outside the gene matches. Uncontrolled infection, other autoimmune disease, pregnancy or lactation disqualified patients from enrolment. Study observations and caveats: Blood shared most expanded thyroid clonotypes above 0.001. With a median lead of about 6.9 months before onset, the model predicted ophthalmopathy.

RNA transcripts served as the template for amplifying TCR beta CDR3 regions. HTBI primers were used for first-round RT-PCR of the TCR CDR3. One entry per CDR3 protein, called by TCRdb with MiXCR from the multiplex PCR reads. The sample lists a few hundred thousand distinct CDR3 sequences; around 14% were seen once. V gene TRBV30 combines with J gene TRBJ2-7, with 9 bases matching TRBD2. The TCR originated in a woman younger than 45 with Graves' hyperthyroidism that later progressed to Graves' ophthalmopathy. Sequencing input: blood. Here the CDR3 reads CAWTISGSNYEQYF. CDR3 DNA: TGTGCCTGGACTATTAGCGGGAGTAACTACGAGCAGTACTTC.